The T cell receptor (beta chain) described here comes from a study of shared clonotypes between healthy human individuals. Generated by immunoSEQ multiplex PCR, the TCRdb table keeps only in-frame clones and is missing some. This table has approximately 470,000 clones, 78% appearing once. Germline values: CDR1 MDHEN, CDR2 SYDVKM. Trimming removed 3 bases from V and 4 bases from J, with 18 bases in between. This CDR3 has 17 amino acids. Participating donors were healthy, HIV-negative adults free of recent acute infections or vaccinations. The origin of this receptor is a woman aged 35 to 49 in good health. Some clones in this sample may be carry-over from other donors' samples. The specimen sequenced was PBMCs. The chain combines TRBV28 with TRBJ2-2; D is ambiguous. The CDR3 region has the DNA TGTGCCAGCAGTTTTCCCGCTTTTGGTGGGTTCACCGGGGAGCTGTTTTTT. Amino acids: CASSFPAFGGFTGELFF.